These 29 T cell receptor beta chains were sequenced from one sample in a study of CD8+ T cells in alopecia areata. Sequencing relied on a cDNA template that was reverse transcribed from extracted RNA. Produced via immunoSEQ multiplex PCR; TCRdb's table is partial and in-frame only. The sample has more than 130,000 clones, roughly four fifths seen once. Treatment noted: oral pan-JAK inhibitor, 5-10 mg twice daily. Sequenced material: CD8+ T cells sorted from blood, taken at week 4, from a patient treated with tofacitinib. All receptors derive from a human donor with alopecia areata.

The J gene is TRBJ2-7, the V gene TRBV11-2; D remains ambiguous. Trimming took off 2 bases at V and 3 bases at J, with 14 bases between the two ends. The V gene's germline CDR1 is SGHAT and CDR2 FQNNGV. The CDR3 is 15 residues long. The CDR3 DNA reads as TGTGCCAGCAGCTTATCATCCCCAGATTACTACGAGCAGTACTTC. This translates into CASSLSSPDYYEQYF.

The V gene is TRBV5-6, the J gene TRBJ2-5; tentatively, D is TRBD2 (5 bases). V was clipped by 4 bases and J by 5 bases, with 18 bases between them. The CDR3 extends over 15 amino acids. The germline CDR1 and CDR2 sequences are SGHDT and YYEEEE. The CDR3 loop reads CASSPLAREGETQYF. In nucleotides, the CDR3 is TGTGCCAGCAGCCCCCTGGCCCGGGAAGGGGAGACCCAGTACTTC.

This clone was recorded only once. This chain links TRBV29-1 with TRBJ1-2; TRBD1 agrees at 7 bases. Trimming removed 7 bases from V and 2 bases from J; junction bases left unmatched: 16. The CDR3 runs 16 residues. Germline CDR1 and CDR2: SQVTM and ANQGSEA. The DNA of the CDR3 is TGCAGCGCCCCAAGGGGCCGACAGGGCGAGAACTATGGCTACACCTTC. Encoded protein: CSAPRGRQGENYGYTF.

This chain joins TRBV27 and TRBJ2-3; 7 bases map to TRBD1. From germline, CDR1 is MNHEY and CDR2 SMNVEV (reference sequence). This CDR3 is 15 amino acids long. The trim removed 7 bases at V and 0 bases at J, leaving 7 bases unmatched. The CDR3 region has the DNA TGTGCCAGCACCCTTCGGGACAGTAGCACAGATACGCAGTATTTT. It translates to CASTLRDSSTDTQYF.

The J gene is TRBJ2-7, the V gene TRBV7-2; tentative D call: TRBD2 (5 bases). Per germline, CDR1 SGHTA and CDR2 FQGNSA. The CDR3 runs 15 residues. V was trimmed by 5 bases and J by 0 bases, leaving 14 bases between them. The CDR3 loop reads CASSQRAYSSYEQYF. CDR3 bases: TGTGCCAGCAGCCAGAGGGCTTATAGCTCCTACGAGCAGTACTTC. Together with reference TRBV7-2 and TRBJ2-7, the CDR3 gives the full variable domain: GAGVSQSPSNKVTEKGKDVELRCDPISGHTALYWYRQSLGQGLEFLIYFQGNSAPDKSGLPSDRFSAERTGGSVSTLTIQRTQQEDSAVYLCASSQRAYSSYEQYFGPGTRLTVT.

The chain is built from TRBV5-1 and TRBJ2-3, with 8 nucleotides matching TRBD1. The CDR3 is 15 amino acids. V lost 4 bases to trimming and J lost 3 bases; unmatched junction nucleotides: 7. Germline values: CDR1 SGHRS, CDR2 YFSETQ. The CDR3 DNA reads TGCGCCAGCAGCCACGGGACAGGAGGGACAGATACGCAGTATTTT. It codes for CASSHGTGGTDTQYF.

The CDR3 DNA reads as TGCAGCGTTGAAGGTGGGAACGGGGGATTCACAGATACGCAGTATTTT. As protein: CSVEGGNGGFTDTQYF. The chain has TRBV29-1 and TRBJ2-3; maybe TRBD2 (6 bases). CDR1 is SQVTM, CDR2 ANQGSEA, per germline. The V end lost 1 base, the J end lost 2 bases, and 16 bases lay between the germline ends. The CDR3 runs to 16 residues.

This chain connects TRBV19 to TRBJ2-7, with D unclear. This CDR3 region has 14 residues. Germline V gives CDR1 LNHDA, CDR2 SQIVND (reference sequence). V was shortened by 1 base and J by 0 bases, with 7 bases between the two germline ends. CDR3 amino acids: CASSIADLSYEQYF. In nucleotides, the CDR3 is TGTGCCAGTAGTATAGCCGATCTCTCCTACGAGCAGTACTTC.

The chain employs TRBV6-5 and TRBJ2-7; 10 nucleotides agree with TRBD2. Germline V gives CDR1 MNHEY, CDR2 SVGAGI. The CDR3 extends over 15 amino acids. J lost 1 base, V lost 1 base, and 1 base had no gene match. The CDR3 loop reads CASSYWTSGSYEQYF. Written as DNA, the CDR3 is TGTGCCAGCAGTTACTGGACTAGCGGTTCCTACGAGCAGTACTTC.

J is TRBJ1-5 and V is TRBV27; a weak D match, TRBD1 (5 bases). CDR3 length: 15 amino acids. Germline V gene sequence: CDR1 MNHEY, CDR2 SMNVEV (reference sequence). V was pared by 4 bases and J by 7 bases, with 17 bases between. The CDR3 coding sequence is TGTGCCAGCAGTTATTCAGGGAGTATAGTCCAGCCCCAGCATTTT. It specifies CASSYSGSIVQPQHF.

This clone was seen once. The junction does not match germline at one end; this may be a read error. The chain joins TRBV7-9 to TRBJ2-7; 9 nucleotides match TRBD1. Germline loops: CDR1 SEHNR, CDR2 FQNEAQ (reference sequence). The CDR3 covers 15 residues. In nucleotides, the CDR3 is TGTGCCAGCAGCCTAGCCGGGACAGGGAGCTACGAGCAGTACTTC. It yields the protein CASSLAGTGSYEQYF. The complete variable domain, with remaining parts taken from reference TRBV7-9 and TRBJ2-7, reads DTGVSQNPRHKITKRGQNVTFRCDPISEHNRLYWYRQTLGQGPEFLTYFQNEAQLEKSRLLSDRFSAERPKGSFSTLEIQRTEQGDSAMYLCASSLAGTGSYEQYFGPGTRLTVT.

The chain is built from TRBV7-8 and TRBJ2-7; TRBD1 agrees at 7 bases. Germline CDR1 and CDR2: SGHVS and FQNEAQ. This CDR3 has 14 residues. J gave up 4 bases and V 1 base, and 4 bases lay outside the gene matches. The CDR3 nucleotides read TGTGCCAGCAGCTTAGGGGGGACAGCTTACGAGCAGTACTTC. Protein sequence: CASSLGGTAYEQYF.

The rearrangement uses TRBV7-3 and TRBJ2-7, with a possible D match to TRBD1 (6 bases). Germline CDR1 SGHTA, CDR2 FQGTGA. There are 17 residues in the CDR3. V was shortened by 5 bases and J by 3 bases, with 23 bases between the two germline ends. CDR3 bases: TGTGCCAGCAGCCCGGGACATAACCCCCCAGGAGGCTACGAGCAGTACTTC. The encoded protein is CASSPGHNPPGGYEQYF.

On this clone: One junction end disagrees with the germline gene, perhaps due to a read error. The rearrangement joins TRBV2 to TRBJ2-3; 7 bases fit TRBD2. The germline CDR1 and CDR2 sequences are SNHLY and FYNNEI. There are 15 residues in the CDR3. For the CDR3, the DNA is TGTGCCAGCAGTGGACTAGCCGAAAGCAGAGATACGCAGTATTTT. Protein: CASSGLAESRDTQYF.

This sequence joins TRBV4-3 and TRBJ1-6; 12 positions agree with TRBD1. V gave up 3 bases and J gave up 9 bases; unmatched junction bases: 3. Germline loops: CDR1 LGHNA, CDR2 YSLEER. This CDR3 has 15 residues. The CDR3 DNA follows: TGCGCCAGCAGCCAGGGGACAGGGGGCCGTTCACCCCTCCACTTT. Encoded protein: CASSQGTGGRSPLHF.

The V gene is TRBV6-5, the J gene TRBJ1-6; unclear D gene. The CDR3 length is 12 residues. Trimming removed 0 bases from V and 10 bases from J, with 4 bases in between. Germline V CDR1 and CDR2: MNHEY, SVGAGI. Written as DNA, the CDR3 is TGTGCCAGCAGTTACTCACACTCACCCCTCCACTTT. Translated, it gives CASSYSHSPLHF.

This rearrangement joins TRBV6-5 to TRBJ1-1; 10 positions agree with TRBD1. This CDR3 has 13 amino acids. From germline, CDR1 is MNHEY and CDR2 SVGAGI. Losses at the gene ends were 4 bases for V and 4 bases for J; bases not matched to a gene: 0. CDR3 region: CASSWDRGTEAFF. CDR3 nucleotide sequence: TGTGCCAGCAGTTGGGACAGGGGCACTGAAGCTTTCTTT.

This chain joins TRBV4-2 and TRBJ2-7, with a tentative D call TRBD1 (6 bases). The germline CDR1 and CDR2 sequences are LGHNA and YNFKEQ. This CDR3 spans 14 amino acids. V lost 4 bases to trimming and J lost 2 bases, with 12 bases between them. The CDR3 region is CASSPSDSPYEQYF. CDR3 sequence (DNA): TGTGCCAGCAGCCCCTCGGACAGTCCCTACGAGCAGTACTTC.

The chain carries TRBV7-9 and TRBJ1-4; TRBD1 matches 10 bases. The CDR3 sequence is 16 residues long. Germline trimming cut 5 bases from V and 8 bases from J; bases unmatched to any gene: 11. CDR1 is SEHNR, CDR2 FQNEAQ, per germline (reference sequence). The CDR3 DNA sequence: TGTGCCAGCAGCCGAAACGAGGGACAGGGGTGGGAAAAACTGTTTTTT. Translating it yields CASSRNEGQGWEKLFF.

The chain has TRBV4-3 and TRBJ1-6, with a tentative D call TRBD1 (6 bases). The germline V gene has CDR1 LGHNA and CDR2 YSLEER. The CDR3 covers 15 residues. V was clipped by 0 bases and J by 10 bases, with 13 bases between them. The CDR3 protein is CASSQDLRGGSPLHF. The DNA of the CDR3 is TGCGCCAGCAGCCAAGACCTGAGGGGGGGGTCACCCCTCCACTTT.

The V gene is TRBV4-1, the J gene TRBJ2-7; 7 bases are a match to TRBD2. The germline V gene has CDR1 MGHRA and CDR2 YSYEKL. The CDR3 consists of 15 residues. V dropped 0 bases and J dropped 7; count of bases not matched to a gene: 9. CDR3 nucleotide sequence: TGCGCCAGCAGCCAAGATCAAGCGGGGATCCGAGAGCAGTACTTC. Its translation: CASSQDQAGIREQYF.

The V and J genes are TRBV27 and TRBJ2-7, with 10 bases identical to TRBD2. Trimming removed 6 bases from V and 0 bases from J; junction bases left unmatched: 2. The CDR3 covers 14 residues. Germline V gene lookup returns CDR1 MNHEY and CDR2 SMNVEV (reference sequence). Here the CDR3 reads CASSLAGASYEQYF. As DNA, the CDR3 is TGTGCCAGCAGCCTAGCGGGGGCCTCCTACGAGCAGTACTTC.

This clone was counted a few times. This chain uses TRBV7-9 with TRBJ2-3; D is unclear. V was shortened by 1 base and J by 1 base, with 9 bases between the two germline ends. Germline loops: CDR1 SEHNR, CDR2 FQNEAQ (reference sequence). CDR3 length: 15 residues. CDR3 protein: CASSLVDFGTDTQYF. CDR3 nucleotide sequence: TGTGCCAGCAGCTTAGTCGATTTCGGCACAGATACGCAGTATTTT.

This clone was picked up a small number of times. This chain links TRBV7-9 with TRBJ2-1; 7 bases map to TRBD1. The CDR3 has 17 amino acids. Germline-derived CDR1 and CDR2 are SEHNR and FQNEAQ (reference sequence). Trimming at V came to 5 bases and at J to 3 bases, leaving 13 bases not matched to a gene. The CDR3 sequence: CASSPGTDQVSYNEQFF. The CDR3 DNA follows: TGTGCCAGCAGCCCAGGGACAGACCAAGTCAGCTACAATGAGCAGTTCTTC.

CDR3 sequence: CASSQGNRITGELFF. As DNA, the CDR3 is TGCGCCAGCAGCCAAGGAAACAGGATAACCGGGGAGCTGTTTTTT. This chain joins TRBV4-3 and TRBJ2-2, with a possible D match to TRBD1 (5 bases). Trimming stripped 1 base from V and 5 bases from J, with 11 bases between. The V gene's germline CDR1 is LGHNA and CDR2 YSLEER. The CDR3 covers 15 residues.

This clone was seen a few times. The genes are TRBV5-1 and TRBJ2-7, with TRBD2 matching over 8 bases. The CDR3 runs 16 residues. Germline V gene sequence: CDR1 SGHRS, CDR2 YFSETQ. V trimming: 3 bases; J trimming: 4 bases; junction bases outside the gene matches: 12. The CDR3 here is CASSSSGLSGGYEQYF. The CDR3 DNA is TGCGCCAGCAGCTCCTCGGGACTAAGCGGGGGTTACGAGCAGTACTTC.

The rearrangement links TRBV29-1 to TRBJ2-3; D might be TRBD2 (6 bases). V lost 4 bases and J lost 0, with 14 bases in between. The CDR3 length is 15 residues. The germline gives CDR1 SQVTM, CDR2 ANQGSEA. As DNA, the CDR3 is TGCAGCGTTGTGAGACTAGGCGTTAGCACAGATACGCAGTATTTT. This codes for CSVVRLGVSTDTQYF.

The V call is TRBV6-1, the J call TRBJ2-4; 10 bases align to TRBD1. This CDR3 is built from 13 residues. Losses at the gene ends were 4 bases for V and 8 bases for J; bases not matched to a gene: 2. Germline assignment: CDR1 MNHNS and CDR2 SASEGT. CDR3 loop: CASSGDRGDIQYF. Here the CDR3 DNA reads TGTGCCAGCAGTGGGGACAGGGGTGACATTCAGTACTTC.

This sequence joins TRBV4-3 and TRBJ1-1; D might be TRBD1 (6 bases). The V gene's germline CDR1 is LGHNA and CDR2 YSLEER. V gave up 1 base and J gave up 4 bases, with 10 bases separating them. CDR3 size: 14 residues. The CDR3 DNA is TGCGCCAGCAGCCAAGGGCCGGACAGCACTGAAGCTTTCTTT. It yields the protein CASSQGPDSTEAFF.